One and the same sample provided the 8 T cell receptor beta chains below, sequenced in a study of vaccination and CD4 T cells after COVID-19 (dated 2022 in TCRdb). The treatment or condition label, as the study defines it: approximately 10-day PBMC culture with coronavirus spike peptide pools or control peptides (ViraFEST assay). The library was produced with PCR. The instrument was an Illumina iSeq 100. At the Johns Hopkins FTIC core, DNA from the cultured CD4+ T cells underwent TCR sequencing with the Oncomine TCR Beta short-read assay. TCRdb's own reprocessing of the public reads used fastp at Q25 and MiXCR and kept productive beta chains. Duplicate CDR3 protein sequences are folded into a single record with the most common DNA and genes. The sample table holds roughly 25,000 distinct CDR3 sequences, of which roughly two thirds were seen once. Of the sample, approximately 21% falls within the top ten clones.

What these receptors recognize is not known. This material consisted of CD4+ T cells from blood, cultured in vitro, taken after SARS-CoV-2 vaccination. The receptor source for this set is a human donor who received a COVID-19 vaccine.

This clonotype was detected once. CDR3 DNA sequence: TGCAGTGCTACCCGGGACAGGGTTGATGTTAGGTCTGGAAACACCATATATTTT. Protein: CSATRDRVDVRSGNTIYF. V usage is TRBV20-1 and J usage is TRBJ1-3, with 9 nucleotides matching TRBD1. CDR1 and CDR2 (germline): DFQATT, SNEGSKA (reference sequence). With V trimmed by 4 bases and J by 1 base, 14 bases remained unmatched. The CDR3 runs to 18 residues.

The chain combines TRBV25-1 with TRBJ2-3, with TRBD2 identical over 9 bases. The length of the CDR3 is 15 residues. V lost 5 bases, J lost 1 base, and 4 bases stayed unmatched. The germline gives CDR1 MGHDK, CDR2 SYGVNS. The CDR3 protein is CASSRTSGRTDTQYF. Written as DNA, the CDR3 is TGTGCCAGCAGTAGAACTAGCGGGCGCACAGATACGCAGTATTTT.

This clonotype was picked up a small number of times. This chain joins TRBV2 and TRBJ2-5; a weak D match, TRBD1 (6 bases). This CDR3 is 15 amino acids long. Germline CDR1 SNHLY, CDR2 FYNNEI. V shed 7 bases and J shed 5 bases, with 20 bases lying between them. The DNA for the CDR3 is TGTGCCAGCAAGGAATGGAGAGGGGGAGTGGAGACCCAGTACTTC. This codes for CASKEWRGGVETQYF.

Only a few counts were recorded for this clonotype. The chain joins TRBV30 to TRBJ2-7; D unresolved. This CDR3 is 14 amino acids long. With 2 bases removed from V and 2 bases from J, the gap between germline ends came to 13 bases. The germline CDR1 and CDR2 sequences are GTSNPN and SVGIG (reference sequence). The CDR3 DNA follows: TGTGCCTGGAGTCTTAGTCCGCTAACCTACGAGCAGTACTTC. It codes for CAWSLSPLTYEQYF.

The V gene is TRBV7-9, the J gene TRBJ2-5, with a tentative D call TRBD2 (7 bases). The CDR3 is 15 residues long. Deletions cut 1 base from V and 5 bases from J, with 14 bases between. Germline loops: CDR1 SEHNR, CDR2 FQNEAQ (reference sequence). The CDR3 spells CASSLVWGGQETQYF. The CDR3 nucleotides are TGTGCCAGCAGCTTAGTTTGGGGGGGGCAGGAGACCCAGTACTTC. Together with reference TRBV7-9 and TRBJ2-5, the CDR3 gives the full variable domain: DTGVSQNPRHKITKRGQNVTFRCDPISEHNRLYWYRQTLGQGPEFLTYFQNEAQLEKSRLLSDRFSAERPKGSFSTLEIQRTEQGDSAMYLCASSLVWGGQETQYFGPGTRLLVL.

The chain is built from TRBV3-1 and TRBJ1-1; TRBD1 is a possible D gene (6 bases). V was pared by 2 bases and J by 0 bases, with 10 bases between. The CDR3 contains 15 residues. Germline V gives CDR1 LGHDT, CDR2 YNNKEL (reference sequence). CDR3 nucleotide sequence: TGTGCCAGCAGCCAAACGGGGGCCATGAACACTGAAGCTTTCTTT. Translated, it gives CASSQTGAMNTEAFF.

The chain recombines TRBV5-1 with TRBJ1-1; weak D call: TRBD1 (6 bases). There are 14 residues in the CDR3. V lost 0 bases to trimming and J lost 5 bases, with 11 bases between them. The germline V gene encodes CDR1 SGHRS and CDR2 YFSETQ. The CDR3 reads CASSLGGGQTEAFF. The CDR3 DNA is TGCGCCAGCAGCTTGGGAGGGGGTCAGACTGAAGCTTTCTTT.

The chain combines TRBV11-2 with TRBJ1-1; tentatively, D is TRBD1 (6 bases). The CDR3 is 14 residues long. Germline CDR1 is SGHAT and CDR2 is FQNNGV. V was pared by 3 bases and J by 1 base, with 9 bases between. CDR3 residues: CASSFRGTNTEAFF. The DNA of the CDR3 is TGTGCCAGCAGCTTTAGGGGGACGAACACTGAAGCTTTCTTT.